This TCR beta chain was identified during a study of T cells in Graves' hyperthyroidism and ophthalmopathy. The TCR beta CDR3 regions underwent amplification using RNA transcripts as the source. The HTBI primer set served for first-round RT-PCR of the TCR CDR3. TCRdb used MiXCR to reprocess the multiplex PCR reads, holding one entry per CDR3 protein. This sample has over 150,000 distinct CDR3 sequences, with about a sixth found just once. The CDR3 runs 15 residues. With 3 bases removed from V and 0 bases from J, the gap between germline ends came to 11 bases. CDR1 is LNHDA, CDR2 SQIVND, per germline (reference sequence).

The sequencing input was blood. This receptor was taken from a woman aged 45-65 years with Graves' hyperthyroidism. This chain joins TRBV19 and TRBJ1-1; no definite D call. The CDR3 DNA follows: TGTGCCAGTAGTATGGAATTCAGCATGAACACTGAAGCTTTCTTT. It specifies CASSMEFSMNTEAFF.